This passage covers 31 T cell receptor beta chains from one sample sequenced in a study of blood T cells in healthy people across ages. Primed by a sample-barcoded 5' primer and a J-beta primer mix, a second PCR proceeded for 7 to 11 cycles. TCRdb used MiXCR to reprocess the 5' RACE reads, holding one entry per CDR3 protein. The sample has 780,000 or so distinct CDR3 sequences, approximately 60% seen once. Sequenced: blood. These TCRs come from a man aged 40-49 years in good health.

CDR3 bases: TGCAGCGTCACAGCGGGAGACTCCTACAATGAGCAGTTCTTC. It encodes CSVTAGDSYNEQFF. This rearrangement joins TRBV29-1 to TRBJ2-1; 8 nucleotides agree with TRBD2. The junction had 4 bases not matched to a gene; V was cut back by 6 bases and J by 0 bases. The CDR3 sequence is 14 residues long. Germline assignment: CDR1 SQVTM and CDR2 ANQGSEA.

The chain uses TRBV20-1 and TRBJ2-5; the match to TRBD2 covers 11 bases. V gave up 3 bases and J gave up 1 base; unmatched junction bases: 7. Looked up from germline, CDR1 is DFQATT and CDR2 is SNEGSKA (reference sequence). CDR3 length: 16 residues. The CDR3 protein is CSASGTSGALQETQYF. The CDR3 DNA reads as TGCAGTGCTAGTGGGACTAGCGGAGCCCTCCAAGAGACCCAGTACTTC.

The chain recombines TRBV9 with TRBJ1-2, with D possibly TRBD1 on 6 matching bases. CDR3 size: 14 residues. V dropped 0 bases and J dropped 5 bases, with 11 bases sitting between them. Germline V gene lookup returns CDR1 SGDLS and CDR2 YYNGEE. CDR3: CASSVDAQGYGYTF. DNA for the CDR3: TGTGCCAGCAGCGTAGACGCCCAGGGGTATGGCTACACCTTC.

In this sample, this clonotype turned up a few times. The genes are TRBV9 and TRBJ2-3, with D unclear. In germline, CDR1 is SGDLS, CDR2 YYNGEE. This CDR3 comprises 15 residues. The V and J ends lost 4 bases and 2 bases respectively, with 14 bases between them. The CDR3 sequence is CASSFTSLATDTQYF. CDR3 sequence (DNA): TGTGCCAGCAGCTTTACGTCCTTGGCCACAGATACGCAGTATTTT. Drawing the rest from reference TRBV9 and TRBJ2-3, the complete variable domain is DSGVTQTPKHLITATGQRVTLRCSPRSGDLSVYWYQQSLDQGLQFLIQYYNGEERAKGNILERFSAQQFPDLHSELNLSSLELGDSALYFCASSFTSLATDTQYFGPGTRLTVL.

This clonotype has a handful of counts. This chain links TRBV4-3 with TRBJ1-5; unclear D gene. The V and J ends lost 0 bases and 0 bases respectively, with 12 bases between them. The CDR3 contains 17 residues. Looked up from germline, CDR1 is LGHNA and CDR2 is YSLEER. For the CDR3, the DNA is TGCGCCAGCAGCCAAGATCTCGGAACAGTTAGCAATCAGCCCCAGCATTTT. Its translation is CASSQDLGTVSNQPQHF.

This clonotype was detected once. The V call is TRBV20-1, the J call TRBJ2-3; D is possibly TRBD2 (6 bases). V was cut by 3 bases and J by 6 bases, with 16 bases left in between. Germline loops: CDR1 DFQATT, CDR2 SNEGSKA (reference sequence). The length of the CDR3 is 14 residues. This chain's CDR3 is CSARNPGEVDTQYF. Here the CDR3 DNA reads TGCAGTGCTAGGAATCCGGGGGAAGTGGATACGCAGTATTTT.

The J gene is TRBJ2-1, the V gene TRBV27; perhaps TRBD1 as D (6 bases). V lost 4 bases and J 7 bases, leaving 14 bases between the germline ends. The CDR3 contains 14 residues. Per germline, CDR1 MNHEY and CDR2 SMNVEV (reference sequence). CDR3 in amino acids: CASSYTIGGNEQFF. DNA of the CDR3: TGTGCCAGCAGTTACACAATAGGGGGAAATGAGCAGTTCTTC.

This chain joins TRBV6-1 and TRBJ2-1; 10 bases are shared with TRBD2. The CDR3 extends over 15 amino acids. Germline CDR1 reads MNHNS; CDR2 reads SASEGT. Trimming took 8 bases from V and 7 from J; bases not matched to a gene: 11. CDR3 bases: TGTGCCAGCTTGGAAAGCGGGGGGGGTTTTAATGAGCAGTTCTTC. Its translation is CASLESGGGFNEQFF.

A single count supports this clonotype. The J gene is TRBJ1-1, the V gene TRBV7-2; 9 positions match TRBD1. The trim removed 7 bases at V and 7 bases at J, leaving 7 bases unmatched. The CDR3 consists of 13 residues. CDR1 is SGHTA and CDR2 is FQGNSA in the germline V gene. CDR3 DNA: TGTGCCAGCACCCAAAACAGGGGGCGTGAAGCTTTCTTT. Protein product: CASTQNRGREAFF.

This clonotype was counted once. The V and J genes are TRBV7-3 and TRBJ2-3; 11 bases map to TRBD2. CDR3 size: 16 residues. V dropped 4 bases and J dropped 5; count of bases not matched to a gene: 8. Germline V CDR1 and CDR2: SGHTA, FQGTGA. CDR3 sequence (DNA): TGTGCCAGCAGCTCTCGTAGCGGGGGGGCCGGAGATACGCAGTATTTT. Its protein product is CASSSRSGGAGDTQYF.

This chain uses TRBV25-1 with TRBJ2-1; 7 bases match TRBD1. The end of the DNA is better explained by TRBJ2-7, so the J call may be wrong. The CDR3 spans 14 residues. The germline CDR1 and CDR2 sequences are MGHDK and SYGVNS. The CDR3 here is CASTDRAIYNEQYF. The CDR3 nucleotides read TGTGCCAGTACTGACAGGGCTATCTACAATGAGCAGTACTTC.

The chain recombines TRBV20-1 with TRBJ2-1; D remains ambiguous. The germline gives CDR1 DFQATT, CDR2 SNEGSKA (reference sequence). The CDR3 is 11 amino acids. The germline V and J ends were trimmed by 6 bases and 9 bases, with 12 bases remaining between them. CDR3 amino acids: CSATRPGEQFF. CDR3 DNA: TGCAGTGCCACCCGACCGGGTGAGCAGTTCTTC.

This clonotype was counted ten times or more. This sequence joins TRBV3-1 and TRBJ1-1; TRBD1 aligns across 7 bases. There are 15 residues in the CDR3. Germline CDR1 and CDR2: LGHDT and YNNKEL (reference sequence). Trimming removed 5 bases from V and 2 bases from J; junction bases left unmatched: 8. DNA for the CDR3: TGTGCCAGCAGCTACGAAGGGGGCGGAAACACTGAAGCTTTCTTT. Translation gives CASSYEGGGNTEAFF.

The chain is built from TRBV7-9 and TRBJ2-3, with 8 bases matching TRBD1. CDR3 length: 14 residues. The germline gives CDR1 SEHNR, CDR2 FQNEAQ (reference sequence). V trimming: 7 bases; J trimming: 6 bases; junction bases outside the gene matches: 9. The CDR3 sequence is CASKRTRDRDTQYF. CDR3 in DNA: TGTGCCAGCAAACGCACCCGGGACAGGGATACGCAGTATTTT.

The chain joins TRBV6-5 to TRBJ1-2; D is uncertain. This CDR3 is built from 15 residues. With 6 bases removed from V and 4 bases from J, the gap between germline ends came to 18 bases. Germline CDR1 MNHEY, CDR2 SVGAGI. CDR3 sequence: CASRSSVSGPYGYTF. CDR3 bases: TGTGCCAGCAGAAGCTCAGTCTCTGGGCCCTATGGCTACACCTTC.

The V and J genes are TRBV20-1 and TRBJ2-3, with TRBD2 identical over 7 bases. The CDR3 spans 16 residues. Germline V gene sequence: CDR1 DFQATT, CDR2 SNEGSKA (reference sequence). The ends lost 3 bases at V and 5 bases at J; junction bases unmatched: 14. The CDR3 sequence: CSASILMREQLDTQYF. Written as DNA, the CDR3 is TGCAGTGCTAGTATTTTAATGCGGGAGCAGCTAGATACGCAGTATTTT.

The chain couples TRBV12-3 or TRBV12-4 to TRBJ1-2; D uncertain. Deletions cut 3 bases from V and 1 base from J, with 12 bases between. The CDR3 consists of 15 residues. This CDR3 is CASSFSRTINYGYTF. DNA for the CDR3: TGTGCCAGCAGTTTCTCCAGGACCATTAACTATGGCTACACCTTC.

This clonotype was seen a few times. The chain carries TRBV7-6 and TRBJ2-5; the D gene is possibly TRBD1 (5 bases). Germline CDR1 and CDR2: SGHVS and FNYEAQ. This CDR3 spans 15 amino acids. With 0 bases removed from V and 3 bases from J, the gap between germline ends came to 11 bases. The CDR3 sequence is CASSLAQGVEETQYF. DNA of the CDR3: TGTGCCAGCAGCTTAGCCCAGGGTGTCGAAGAGACCCAGTACTTC.

This clonotype was detected only a few times. The chain uses TRBV29-1 and TRBJ2-1; D is undetermined. The germline V and J ends were trimmed by 4 bases and 14 bases, with 21 bases remaining between them. Germline CDR1 reads SQVTM; CDR2 reads ANQGSEA. CDR3 length: 13 amino acids. DNA of the CDR3: TGCAGCGTTGGTGGGTCAGAATACCTGGTCGAGTTCTTC. Its translation: CSVGGSEYLVEFF.

The chain carries TRBV7-9 and TRBJ2-3; D might be TRBD1 (6 bases). CDR1 and CDR2 from the germline V gene are SEHNR and FQNEAQ (reference sequence). V was pared by 7 bases and J by 4 bases, with 15 bases between. The CDR3 has 14 residues. DNA for the CDR3: TGTGCCAGCACCTCGGACAGATCTTCAGATACGCAGTATTTT. Its protein product is CASTSDRSSDTQYF.

This rearrangement joins TRBV20-1 to TRBJ2-1, with D possibly being TRBD1 (6 bases). The CDR3 length is 13 residues. V lost 2 bases, J lost 5 bases, and 10 bases lay in between. CDR1 is DFQATT and CDR2 is SNEGSKA in the germline V gene (reference sequence). The CDR3 sequence: CSARKTGNNEQFF. CDR3 DNA sequence: TGCAGTGCTAGAAAGACAGGTAACAATGAGCAGTTCTTC.

The chain combines TRBV5-6 with TRBJ2-5; D gene unclear. CDR3 length: 14 residues. V was cut by 4 bases and J by 5 bases, with 15 bases left in between. The germline gives CDR1 SGHDT, CDR2 YYEEEE. CDR3: CASSPETGQETQYF. The CDR3 coding sequence is TGTGCCAGCAGCCCCGAGACCGGGCAGGAGACCCAGTACTTC.

This clonotype was observed a few times. The chain couples TRBV20-1 to TRBJ1-2; no clear D gene. This CDR3 region has 13 residues. Germline CDR1 DFQATT, CDR2 SNEGSKA (reference sequence). V shed 3 bases and J shed 5 bases, with 13 bases lying between them. The CDR3 coding sequence is TGCAGTGCTAGCGACGGAGCAACTTATGGCTACACCTTC. As protein: CSASDGATYGYTF.

The V call is TRBV20-1, the J call TRBJ2-5; 8 positions match TRBD2. In germline, CDR1 is DFQATT, CDR2 SNEGSKA (reference sequence). Germline trimming cut 5 bases from V and 1 base from J; bases unmatched to any gene: 9. The CDR3 extends over 15 amino acids. DNA for the CDR3: TGCAGTGCTGCTCTTCGCGGGGGGATCCAAGAGACCCAGTACTTC. Translating gives CSAALRGGIQETQYF.

In this sample, this clonotype turned up a few times. The V call is TRBV6-1, the J call TRBJ1-5; D uncertain. Germline loops: CDR1 MNHNS, CDR2 SASEGT. V lost 7 bases and J lost 4, with 11 bases in between. CDR3 length: 13 residues. Written as DNA, the CDR3 is TGTGCCAGCACTTCGAGTGCTAATCAGCCCCAGCATTTT. Its translation is CASTSSANQPQHF.

Here the CDR3 DNA reads TGTGCCAGCAGCCCAACCCGGAGACAGGGGGGTGATACGCAGTATTTT. Its protein product is CASSPTRRQGGDTQYF. V gene TRBV21-1 combines with J gene TRBJ2-3; the table calls TRBD1, which could not be checked here. TRBV21-1 is a pseudogene segment. The CDR3 spans 16 residues.

The J gene is TRBJ1-2, the V gene TRBV28; D may be TRBD1 (5 bases). Germline V CDR1 and CDR2: MDHEN, SYDVKM. The CDR3 consists of 15 residues. With 6 bases removed from V and 1 base from J, the gap between germline ends came to 15 bases. The DNA for the CDR3 is TGTGCCAGCAGGCAAACAGGACTCCTTAACTATGGCTACACCTTC. Its translation is CASRQTGLLNYGYTF.

The chain joins TRBV12-5 to TRBJ1-5; D is undetermined. The CDR3 consists of 13 residues. The V end was cut by 1 base, the J end by 4 bases, with 5 bases between. Germline values: CDR1 LGHNT, CDR2 FRNRAP. The DNA for the CDR3 is TGTGCTAGTGGTTTGGCGGAGAATCAGCCCCAGCATTTT. It specifies CASGLAENQPQHF.

V gene TRBV6-6 combines with J gene TRBJ2-4; D gene unclear. The DNA end is more similar to TRBJ2-7, so the J call may be wrong. This CDR3 spans 12 amino acids. Germline CDR1 MNHNY, CDR2 SVGAGI (reference sequence). The CDR3 here is CASSDNPYEQYF. CDR3 bases: TGTGCCAGCAGTGACAATCCCTACGAGCAGTACTTC.

The chain uses TRBV6-6 and TRBJ1-2, with a possible D match to TRBD1 (6 bases). V was pared by 6 bases and J by 0 bases, with 14 bases between. In germline, CDR1 is MNHNY, CDR2 SVGAGI (reference sequence). This CDR3 has 15 residues. The CDR3 protein is CASSTGFLANYGYTF. The CDR3 DNA is TGTGCCAGCAGCACAGGGTTTTTGGCTAACTATGGCTACACCTTC.

The chain employs TRBV7-2 and TRBJ2-1; TRBD2 aligns across 9 bases. The V gene end was trimmed by 0 bases and the J gene end by 9 bases; junction bases not matched to a gene: 6. The CDR3 has 15 residues. Germline assignment: CDR1 SGHTA and CDR2 FQGNSA. The CDR3 DNA follows: TGTGCCAGCAGCTTAGCTAGCGGGAGCGGTAGTGAGCAGTTCTTC. Translating it yields CASSLASGSGSEQFF.